This record looks at one T cell receptor (beta chain) sequence and its context. These data belong to a study of blood T cell repertoires in COVID-19. Sequencing used immunoSEQ multiplex PCR; TCRdb keeps in-frame clones, though not all of them. The data show over 250,000 clones, over 75% seen once. Recruits, aged about 18 to 89 years, lived in 25 or so US areas. Germline loops: CDR1 MDHEN, CDR2 SYDVKM. The V segment lost 4 bases and the J segment 0 bases; nucleotides outside the gene matches: 13. The CDR3 contains 18 residues. V and J are TRBV28 and TRBJ1-2; 8 bases fit TRBD1. Material for sequencing was PBMCs or T cells enriched from blood (not recorded which). This TCR derives from a woman under 40 who had recovered from COVID-19. The CDR3 sequence is CASSSQGAQRATNYGYTF. The CDR3 nucleotides are TGTGCCAGCAGTTCCCAGGGGGCGCAAAGAGCGACTAACTATGGCTACACCTTC.